This TCR beta chain was recorded in a study of monozygotic twins with inflammatory bowel disease. Study-wide results and caveats: Healthy co-twins had higher TCRbeta inverse Simpson diversity than their IBD twins.

Donors each contributed one blood sample measuring less than 3 ml. Researchers isolated total RNA from whole blood without sorting T cells. As regards this clonotype: Its antigen is not identified.

Germline-derived CDR1 and CDR2 are DFQATT and SNEGSKA (reference sequence). CDR3 length equals 12 residues. Added by template switching were UMIs that each held a 6-nucleotide sample barcode. TCRdb reanalyzed the 5' RACE reads, giving one entry per CDR3 protein sequence and no DNA. The sample data list approximately 200,000 distinct CDR3 sequences. This clonotype originated in a human donor with ulcerative colitis or Crohn's disease, or a healthy co-twin of an affected twin (not recorded which). The chain uses TRBV20-1 and TRBJ2-3. The sample comprised blood. The CDR3 is CSATESTDTQYF.